This T cell receptor beta chain is drawn from a study of T cells after yellow fever vaccination. Study-wide background: The authors prepared low-cell-number fractions using SMART-Seq v4 Ultra Low Input. Study-wide findings and caveats: Most clones from primary vaccination resurfaced after the booster (approximately 95% CD4, 70% to 90% CD8). Repertoires obtained by FACS sorting could include abundant clonotypes that entered as contaminants from the bulk population.

Making TCR cDNA involved 5'RACE template switching, which added UMIs and a universal primer site. Each CDR3 protein is one row after TCRdb ran MiXCR on the 5' RACE reads. The sample records 450,000 to 600,000 distinct CDR3 sequences, around an eighth being singletons. This clonotype showed up just a few times. No antigen is known for it. The J segment lost 2 bases and the V segment lost 4 bases, leaving 2 bases of the junction unmatched. The CDR3 totals 13 residues. The genes are TRBV12-3 or TRBV12-4 and TRBJ2-7; 7 bases are shared with TRBD1. The material was PBMCs, obtained on the day of the yellow fever booster vaccination. The TCR comes from a man aged 25 to 40 who received the YFV17D yellow fever vaccine. CDR3 loop: CASSWGQPYEQYF. CDR3 in DNA: TGTGCCAGCAGTTGGGGACAGCCCTACGAGCAGTACTTC.